This TCR beta chain was sequenced for a study of cytomegalovirus exposure and HLA in healthy donors. Study-level background: Out of 300 to 500 genotyped donors, less than 85% belonged to the Caucasian-associated ancestry cluster.

Study-wide findings and caveats: TCR beta chain V- and J-gene trimming was linked, in a later analysis, to a missense variant in DCLRE1C. Overall, around 150 TCR beta chains were annotated as cytomegalovirus-associated. One cluster of highly shared sequence variants probably arose as a sequencing artifact.

This CDR3 has 14 amino acids. Germline V gene data show CDR1 as MNHNS and CDR2 as SASEGT. Trimming removed 8 bases from V and 6 bases from J; junction bases left unmatched: 9. The study ran its PCR with 60 Vbeta and 13 Jbeta primers. Profiling relied on immunoSEQ multiplex PCR, and the TCRdb table lists in-frame clones only, not all of them. This table holds roughly 120,000 clones. On this clone: Its antigen is as yet unknown.

The TCR originated in a man aged 25 to 40 in good health and CMV-seronegative. Sequencing was carried out using PBMCs. The gene calls are TRBV6-1 and TRBJ2-2, with TRBD1 matching over 7 bases. The CDR3 sequence is CASQRQGLPGELFF. The CDR3 coding sequence is TGTGCCAGCCAAAGACAGGGTCTCCCCGGGGAGCTGTTTTTT.